This TCR beta chain was documented in a study of T cells in Graves' hyperthyroidism and ophthalmopathy. Overall study results and limits: Model-based prediction identified ophthalmopathy a median around 6.5 months prior to its onset. Most expanded thyroid clonotypes above 0.001 also appeared in blood. Ophthalmopathy was told apart from stable hyperthyroidism by a 13 V-J model.

With regard to this clonotype: The antigen remains undetermined.

Between the trimmed V and J ends, which lost 8 bases and 4 bases, there was a span of 14 bases. The CDR3 is 12 residues long. Germline V CDR1 and CDR2: SQVTM, ANQGSEA. Patients having uncontrolled infection, another autoimmune disease, pregnancy or lactation were not included. TCR beta CDR3 regions were amplified from RNA. The HTBI set primed first-round TCR CDR3 RT-PCR. TCRdb reanalysed the multiplex PCR reads using MiXCR and keeps one entry per CDR3 protein. The table lists approximately 700,000 distinct CDR3 sequences, 40% to 55% of them singletons. This chain joins TRBV29-1 and TRBJ1-1; perhaps TRBD1 as D (6 bases). The clonotype was recovered from an adult man with Graves' disease, either hyperthyroidism or ophthalmopathy (not recorded which). The sample comprised peripheral blood or thyroid tissue (not recorded which). The CDR3, as DNA: TGCAGCCATGACAGGCGGGGCACTGAAGCTTTCTTT. The encoded protein is CSHDRRGTEAFF.